The 20 T cell receptor beta chains listed next were all sequenced from one sample in a study of T cells expressing NK-cell markers. One entry per CDR3 protein, without DNA, is what TCRdb gives after re-calling the 5' RACE reads. This sample's table reports 550,000 to 600,000 distinct CDR3 sequences. The sample comprised blood T cells: a sorted CD56 or NKG2C T cell subset, CD4+ or CD8+ T cells, or bulk PBMC T cells (not recorded which). The receptor set was obtained from a young man in good health.

The CDR3 region is CASRSTGVRGHEQFF. The genes are TRBV6-5 and TRBJ2-1; TCRdb designates TRBD2, a call that cannot be tested without DNA. Looked up from germline, CDR1 is MNHEY and CDR2 is SVGAGI. The CDR3 extends over 15 amino acids.

The chain uses TRBV5-1 and TRBJ2-1; TCRdb names TRBD2, which stays unverified in the absence of DNA. This CDR3 contains 16 residues. CDR1 is SGHRS and CDR2 is YFSETQ in the germline V gene. CDR3 protein: CASTPFLPELYNEQFF.

The CDR3 spells CASSIRTTRGAYNEQFF. The chain is built from TRBV11-3 and TRBJ2-1; lacking DNA, the TRBD2 call made by TCRdb goes unchecked. The V gene's germline CDR1 is SGHNT and CDR2 YENEEA. CDR3 length: 17 residues.

The rearrangement joins TRBV27 to TRBJ1-2; TCRdb calls TRBD1, which cannot be checked without DNA. Per the germline V gene, CDR1 is MNHEY and CDR2 is SMNVEV (reference sequence). This CDR3 is 14 amino acids long. CDR3 amino acids: CASSLTDRGSGYTF.

This sequence joins TRBV7-2 and TRBJ2-1; TCRdb picks TRBD2, but there is no DNA to check that call. Germline V CDR1 and CDR2: SGHTA, FQGNSA. The CDR3 sequence is 15 residues long. CDR3 sequence: CASIHSQRAYNEQFF.

The V call is TRBV12-3 or TRBV12-4, the J call TRBJ2-7; the D gene TCRdb calls, TRBD1, cannot be checked with no DNA. The CDR3 is made up of 11 amino acids. The CDR3: CASSPGGVKYF.

The V gene is TRBV20-1, the J gene TRBJ2-7; no DNA is available, so the TRBD1 call from TCRdb remains unchecked. CDR1 and CDR2 from the germline V gene are DFQATT and SNEGSKA (reference sequence). The CDR3 is 12 residues long. The chain's CDR3 is CSAQQADYEQYF.

CDR3 in amino acids: CSVVGKDQPQHF. The chain employs TRBV29-1 and TRBJ1-5. This CDR3 spans 12 amino acids. The V gene's germline CDR1 is SQVTM and CDR2 ANQGSEA.

The V call is TRBV11-2, the J call TRBJ2-3. The V gene's germline CDR1 is SGHAT and CDR2 FQNNGV. CDR3 length: 14 residues. The CDR3 loop reads CASSLVRFTDTQYF.

The rearrangement links TRBV12-3 or TRBV12-4 to TRBJ2-7; absent DNA, TCRdb's TRBD2 call cannot be checked. The CDR3 totals 14 residues. This chain's CDR3 is CASSRSGRSREQYF.

The gene calls are TRBV20-1 and TRBJ2-5; TCRdb calls TRBD1, which cannot be checked without DNA. Germline assignment: CDR1 DFQATT and CDR2 SNEGSKA (reference sequence). The CDR3 totals 14 residues. This chain's CDR3 is CSASTIKGVETQYF.

The V gene is TRBV7-9, the J gene TRBJ1-3; as DNA is missing, the TRBD1 call by TCRdb cannot be tested. CDR1 SEHNR and CDR2 FQNEAQ come from the germline V gene (reference sequence). CDR3 length: 14 residues. The CDR3 reads CASSTQGTGNTIYF.

The chain employs TRBV4-2 and TRBJ2-1; the D call from TCRdb, TRBD1, cannot be confirmed without DNA. Germline V CDR1 and CDR2: LGHNA, YNFKEQ. The CDR3 length is 16 residues. CDR3 sequence reads: CASSQDGGQGGDEQFF.

The V gene is TRBV7-3, the J gene TRBJ2-3; the TCRdb D gene call, TRBD1, has no DNA to confirm it. Germline CDR1 reads SGHTA; CDR2 reads FQGTGA. This CDR3 is built from 14 residues. CDR3 protein: CASSSRGILDTQYF.

The chain joins TRBV5-1 to TRBJ2-3; TCRdb gives TRBD1 as the D gene, but with no DNA this cannot be confirmed. Germline V lookup: CDR1 SGHRS, CDR2 YFSETQ. The CDR3 loop spans 16 amino acids. The CDR3: CASSLAGAEYTDTQYF.

The gene calls are TRBV12-3 or TRBV12-4 and TRBJ2-1; without DNA, the TCRdb call of TRBD1 cannot be checked. The CDR3 length is 15 residues. The CDR3 sequence is CASSLLGLGYNEQFF.

The J gene is TRBJ1-1, the V gene TRBV9; TCRdb's D call of TRBD1 is untestable without DNA. CDR1 SGDLS and CDR2 YYNGEE come from the germline V gene. The CDR3 runs 15 residues. The CDR3 region is CASSKTPTGVTEAFF. The variable domain in full, with the rest retrieved from reference TRBV9 and TRBJ1-1, is DSGVTQTPKHLITATGQRVTLRCSPRSGDLSVYWYQQSLDQGLQFLIQYYNGEERAKGNILERFSAQQFPDLHSELNLSSLELGDSALYFCASSKTPTGVTEAFFGQGTRLTVV.

This chain joins TRBV29-1 and TRBJ2-1. CDR3 length equals 15 residues. Germline assignment: CDR1 SQVTM and CDR2 ANQGSEA. This CDR3 is CSVEYLATSYNEQFF.

This sequence joins TRBV29-1 and TRBJ2-1. Germline V CDR1 and CDR2: SQVTM, ANQGSEA. The CDR3 length is 13 residues. The CDR3 region is CSVNSRRSATQFF.

The rearrangement links TRBV5-1 to TRBJ2-1; TCRdb's D call of TRBD2 is untestable without DNA. The CDR3 covers 16 residues. The germline V gene has CDR1 SGHRS and CDR2 YFSETQ. The CDR3 sequence: CASSWPDKSGRNEQFF. The full variable domain, its missing parts supplied by reference TRBV5-1 and TRBJ2-1, is KAGVTQTPRYLIKTRGQQVTLSCSPISGHRSVSWYQQTPGQGLQFLFEYFSETQRNKGNFPGRFSGRQFSNSRSEMNVSTLELGDSALYLCASSWPDKSGRNEQFFGPGTRLTVL.